The 6 T cell receptor beta chains below all came from one sample that was sequenced in a study of human T cells and chemical hapten exposure. MiXCR, run by TCRdb on the RACE reads, gives a single entry per CDR3 protein. The sample lists some 360,000 distinct CDR3 sequences; roughly 5.3% were seen once. Time point in this sample: pre-sensitization, week 0. Specified treatment: therapeutic diphenylcyclopropenone sensitization with weekly scalp DPC. The source material was whole blood, sampled in connection with sensitization to the hapten diphenylcyclopropenone (DPC). Receptor source: a woman between 45 and 60 years old with alopecia areata. Some clones in this sample may be carry-over from other donors' samples.

Many counts were recorded for this clonotype. The gene calls are TRBV27 and TRBJ1-2, with D perhaps matching TRBD1 (6 bases). Trimming took 6 bases from V and 8 from J, leaving 13 bases between them. This CDR3 comprises 12 residues. Germline assignment: CDR1 MNHEY and CDR2 SMNVEV (reference sequence). CDR3 protein: CASRQGGLGYTF. DNA for the CDR3: TGTGCCAGCAGACAAGGGGGTCTCGGCTACACCTTC.

This clonotype came up many times. The chain uses TRBV28 and TRBJ2-7; TRBD1 agrees at 10 bases. Germline-derived CDR1 and CDR2 are MDHEN and SYDVKM. Unmatched junction bases numbered 8, after V lost 6 bases and J lost 6 bases. The CDR3 is 14 amino acids. CDR3 residues: CASRTGQGLPEQYF. CDR3 bases: TGTGCCAGCAGGACGGGACAGGGGCTTCCCGAGCAGTACTTC.

This clonotype was seen repeatedly, ten times or more. The chain couples TRBV6-2 or TRBV6-3 to TRBJ2-7; no clear D. Trimming removed 0 bases at V and 6 bases at J, with 12 bases between. In germline, CDR1 is MNHEY, CDR2 SVGEGT. CDR3 size: 14 residues. CDR3 DNA sequence: TGTGCCAGCAGTTACTCCGGGCCCTGGGGCGAGCAGTACTTC. It is translated as CASSYSGPWGEQYF.

The J gene is TRBJ1-3, the V gene TRBV3-1; D not resolved. The germline V gene encodes CDR1 LGHDT and CDR2 YNNKEL (reference sequence). The CDR3 runs to 15 residues. V was pared by 1 base and J by 2 bases, with 9 bases between. The CDR3 loop reads CASSQVSGAGNTIYF. As DNA, the CDR3 is TGTGCCAGCAGCCAAGTATCCGGAGCTGGAAACACCATATATTTT.

This clonotype appeared many times. The J gene is TRBJ1-1, the V gene TRBV28; 8 nucleotides agree with TRBD1. The V gene end was trimmed by 2 bases and the J gene end by 1 base; junction bases not matched to a gene: 3. Per the germline V gene, CDR1 is MDHEN and CDR2 is SYDVKM. The CDR3 contains 15 residues. This chain's CDR3 is CASSLQGAANTEAFF. CDR3 nucleotide sequence: TGTGCCAGCAGTTTACAGGGGGCGGCGAACACTGAAGCTTTCTTT.

This clonotype was seen ten or more times. The chain carries TRBV20-1 and TRBJ2-7, with D perhaps matching TRBD1 (6 bases). The V end was cut by 4 bases, the J end by 3 bases, with 10 bases between. The V gene's germline CDR1 is DFQATT and CDR2 SNEGSKA (reference sequence). This CDR3 is built from 12 residues. The CDR3 protein is CSAKNRDYEQYF. The CDR3 DNA reads TGCAGTGCTAAAAACAGGGACTACGAGCAGTACTTC.